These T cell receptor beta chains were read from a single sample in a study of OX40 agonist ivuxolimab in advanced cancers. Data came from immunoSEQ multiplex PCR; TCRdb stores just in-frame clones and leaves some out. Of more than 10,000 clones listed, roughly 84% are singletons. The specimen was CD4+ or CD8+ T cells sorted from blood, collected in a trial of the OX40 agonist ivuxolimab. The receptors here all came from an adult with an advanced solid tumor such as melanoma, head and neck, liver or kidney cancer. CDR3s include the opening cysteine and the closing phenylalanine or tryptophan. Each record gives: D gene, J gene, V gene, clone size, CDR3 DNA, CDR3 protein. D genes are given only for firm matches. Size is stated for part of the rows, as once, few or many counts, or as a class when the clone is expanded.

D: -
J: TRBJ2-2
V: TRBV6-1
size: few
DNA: TGTGCCAGCAGTGAAACAGGGCTCGGGGAGCTGTTTTTT
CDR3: CASSETGLGELFF

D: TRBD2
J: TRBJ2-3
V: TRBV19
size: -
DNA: TGTGCCAGTAGTAGTACTAGCGGGAGCTTTTCTAGTCATACGCAGTATTTT
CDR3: CASSSTSGSFSSHTQYF

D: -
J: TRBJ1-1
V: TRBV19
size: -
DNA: TGTGCCAGTAGTATGGGGCAGACACACGAGAACACTGAAGCTTTCTTT
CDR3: CASSMGQTHENTEAFF

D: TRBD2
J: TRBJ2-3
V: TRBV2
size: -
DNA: TGTGCCAGCAGACAACAGACTAGCGGATACACAGATACGCAGTATTTT
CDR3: CASRQQTSGYTDTQYF

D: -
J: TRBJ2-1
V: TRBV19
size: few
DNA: TGTGCCAGTAGTATAGGACCCCTCGAGAACAATGAGCAGTTCTTC
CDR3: CASSIGPLENNEQFF

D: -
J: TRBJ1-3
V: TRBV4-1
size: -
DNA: TGCGCCAGCAGCCAAGGGCCCCTCACTGGAAACACCATATATTTT
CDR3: CASSQGPLTGNTIYF

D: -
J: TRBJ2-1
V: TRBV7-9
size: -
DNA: TGTGCCAGCAGCACTCAGAGCAATGAGCAGTTCTTC
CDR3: CASSTQSNEQFF

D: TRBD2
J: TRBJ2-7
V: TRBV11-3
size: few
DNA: TGTGCCAGCAGCTTTTCTAGCGGGATCCACGAGCAGTACTTC
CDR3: CASSFSSGIHEQYF

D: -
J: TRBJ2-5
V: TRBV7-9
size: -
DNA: TGTGCCAGCAGCTTAAGGGGGTTAGAGACCCAGTACTTC
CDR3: CASSLRGLETQYF

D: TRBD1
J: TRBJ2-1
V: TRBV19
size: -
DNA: TGTGCCAGTAGACAGGGGCGTGAGCAGTTCTTC
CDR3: CASRQGREQFF

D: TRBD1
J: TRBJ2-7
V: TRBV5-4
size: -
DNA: TGTGCCAGCAGCTCCGGGACAGGGCCTAATTCCTACGAGCAGTACTTC
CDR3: CASSSGTGPNSYEQYF

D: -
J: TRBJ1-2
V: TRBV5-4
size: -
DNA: TGTGCCAGCAGCTCTGGAGGCGGCTACACCTTC
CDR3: CASSSGGGYTF

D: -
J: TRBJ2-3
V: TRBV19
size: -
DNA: TGTGCCAGTAGTGATCCGACGACTCCCACAGATACGCAGTATTTT
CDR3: CASSDPTTPTDTQYF

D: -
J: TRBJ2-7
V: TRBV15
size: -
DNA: TGTGCCACCAGCAGATCCGGGGCTAACTACGAGCAGTACTTC
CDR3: CATSRSGANYEQYF

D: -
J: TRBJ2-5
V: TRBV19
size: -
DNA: TGTGCCAGTATAGGAGGGGCTCAAGAGACCCAGTACTTC
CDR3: CASIGGAQETQYF

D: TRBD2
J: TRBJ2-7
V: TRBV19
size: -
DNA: TGTGCCAGTAGTATCGGTAGCGGGAGCCATTCCTCCTACGAGCAGTACTTC
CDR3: CASSIGSGSHSSYEQYF

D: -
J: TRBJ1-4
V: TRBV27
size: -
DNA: TGTGCCAGTCCTCAGGGGAGAGTGGATGAAAAACTGTTTTTT
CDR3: CASPQGRVDEKLFF

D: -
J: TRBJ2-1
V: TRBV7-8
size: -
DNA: TGTGCCAGCAGCCAAAGGTCTTTCAATGAGCAGTTCTTC
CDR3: CASSQRSFNEQFF

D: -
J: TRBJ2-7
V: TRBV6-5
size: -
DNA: TGTGCCAGCAGTTTTGGAAGGGATTCCTCCTACGAGCAGTACTTC
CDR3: CASSFGRDSSYEQYF

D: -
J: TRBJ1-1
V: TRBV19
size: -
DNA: TGTGCCAGTAGTCCTAGCACCAACACTGAAGCTTTCTTT
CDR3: CASSPSTNTEAFF

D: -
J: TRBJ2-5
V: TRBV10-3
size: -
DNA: TGTGCCATCAGTGAAATTGGAGAAGAGACCCAGTACTTC
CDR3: CAISEIGEETQYF

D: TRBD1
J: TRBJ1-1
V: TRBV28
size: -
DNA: TGTGCCAGCAGTTTTGGGAGGGGGCGAGAAGCTTTCTTT
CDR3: CASSFGRGREAFF

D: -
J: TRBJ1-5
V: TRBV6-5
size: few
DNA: TGTGCCAGCAGTTACTCGGCAGGGGTTCAGCCCCAGCATTTT
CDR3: CASSYSAGVQPQHF

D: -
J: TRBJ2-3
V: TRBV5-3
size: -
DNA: TGTGCCAGAAGCTTGGACAGCCCAGATACGCAGTATTTT
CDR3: CARSLDSPDTQYF

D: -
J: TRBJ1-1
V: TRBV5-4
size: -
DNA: TGTGCCAGCAGCTTGATATCACAGGCTTCTGAAGCTTTCTTT
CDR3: CASSLISQASEAFF

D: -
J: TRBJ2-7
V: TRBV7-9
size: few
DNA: TGTGCCAGCAGCTGGGGGCGGGACGGGCTCTACGAGCAGTACTTC
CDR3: CASSWGRDGLYEQYF

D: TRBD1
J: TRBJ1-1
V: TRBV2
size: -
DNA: TGTGCCAGCAGGCCCGGGACAGGGTACCTGAACACTGAAGTTTTCTTT
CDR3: CASRPGTGYLNTEVFF

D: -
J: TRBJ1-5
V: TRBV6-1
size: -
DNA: TGTGCCAGCAGTGAGGCCCCAGGTAGCAATCAGCCCCAGCATTTT
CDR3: CASSEAPGSNQPQHF

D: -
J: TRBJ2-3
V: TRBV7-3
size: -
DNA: TGTGCCAGCAGCTTAATTGGGGGGGCTGATACGCAGTATTTT
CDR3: CASSLIGGADTQYF

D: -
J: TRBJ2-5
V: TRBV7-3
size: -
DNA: TGTGCCAGCAGCCCCGGGACGGCGGGAGAGACCCAGTACTTC
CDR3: CASSPGTAGETQYF

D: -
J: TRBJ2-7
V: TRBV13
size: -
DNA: TGTGCCAGCAGCCTCGGGCCCTACAACTACGAGCAGTACTTC
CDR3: CASSLGPYNYEQYF

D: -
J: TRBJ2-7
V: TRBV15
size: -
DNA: TGTGCCACCAGCAGATCTACCTATAACGAGCAGTACTTC
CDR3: CATSRSTYNEQYF

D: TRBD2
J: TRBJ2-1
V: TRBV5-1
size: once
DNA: TGCGCCAGCAGCTTCCTAGCGGGAGGGTCTTATGAGCAGTTCTTC
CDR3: CASSFLAGGSYEQFF

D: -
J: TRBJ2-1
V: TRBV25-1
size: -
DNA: TGTGCCAGCCATTTTATAAATGAGCAGTTCTTC
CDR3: CASHFINEQFF

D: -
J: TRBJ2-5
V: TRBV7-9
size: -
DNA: TGTGCCAGCAGCTTCTGGACGGGAGCCGGGGAGACCCAGTACTTC
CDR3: CASSFWTGAGETQYF

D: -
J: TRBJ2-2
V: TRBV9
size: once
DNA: TGTGCCAGCAGCGTCGGCGGGATGAACACCGGGGAGCTGTTTTTT
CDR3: CASSVGGMNTGELFF

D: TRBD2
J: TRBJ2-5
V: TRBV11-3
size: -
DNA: TGTGCCAGCAGCTTAGCCGGGGAGGGTGAGACCCAGTACTTC
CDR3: CASSLAGEGETQYF

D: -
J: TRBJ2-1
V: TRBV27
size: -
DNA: TGTGCCAGCAGCCCCAACCCCCTATCTGAGCAGTTCTTC
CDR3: CASSPNPLSEQFF

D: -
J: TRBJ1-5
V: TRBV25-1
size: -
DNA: TGTGCCAGCAGTGAACAGGGTAGCAATCAGCCCCAGCATTTT
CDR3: CASSEQGSNQPQHF

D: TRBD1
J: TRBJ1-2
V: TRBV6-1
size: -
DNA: TGTGCCAGCAGTGACCCCACAGGGGGCCACTATGGCTACACCTTC
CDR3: CASSDPTGGHYGYTF

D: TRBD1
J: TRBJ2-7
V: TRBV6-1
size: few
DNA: TGTGCCAGCAGTGAAGTTCCGGGACAGGGAAAGTACGAGCAGTACTTC
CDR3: CASSEVPGQGKYEQYF

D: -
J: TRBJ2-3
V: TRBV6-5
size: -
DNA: TGTGCCAGCAGCCCGACCGGAGCAGATACGCAGTATTTT
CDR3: CASSPTGADTQYF

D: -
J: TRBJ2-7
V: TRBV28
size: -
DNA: TGTGCCAGCAGTTTGGCCTCCTACGAGCAGTACTTC
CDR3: CASSLASYEQYF

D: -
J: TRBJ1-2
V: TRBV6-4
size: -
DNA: TGTGCCAGCAGTGACGGTATGAATCCCTATGGCTACACCTTC
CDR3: CASSDGMNPYGYTF

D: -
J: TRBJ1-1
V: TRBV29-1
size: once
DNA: TGCAGCGTCGTAATCATGAACACTGAAGCTTTCTTT
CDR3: CSVVIMNTEAFF

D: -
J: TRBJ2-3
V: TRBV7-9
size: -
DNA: TGTGCCAGCAGCACCCCCTGGGGCAGCACAGATACGCAGTATTTT
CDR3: CASSTPWGSTDTQYF

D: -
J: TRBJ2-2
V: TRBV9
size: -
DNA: TGTGCCAGCAGCCCCCGTGGTGTACAGGGCACCGGGGAGCTGTTTTTT
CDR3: CASSPRGVQGTGELFF

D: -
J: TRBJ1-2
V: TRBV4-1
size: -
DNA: TGCGCCAGCAGCTCTAGCAGGGGTGGGCGGGCGAAGGGCTACACCTTC
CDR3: CASSSSRGGRAKGYTF

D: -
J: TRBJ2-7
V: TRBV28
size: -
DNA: TGTGCCAGCAGGTCCCCGGACGGGATCCTTTACGAGCAGTACTTC
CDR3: CASRSPDGILYEQYF

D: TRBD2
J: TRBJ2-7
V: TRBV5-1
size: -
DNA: TGCGCCAGCAGCTTGGTATCGACTAGCGGGGTCTACGAGCAGTACTTC
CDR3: CASSLVSTSGVYEQYF